This T cell receptor beta chain was found in a study of Tregs in tolerant kidney transplant recipients. Findings and caveats of the study: The small number of patients limits these findings pending further validation. Donor-specific Treg expansion exceeded global Treg expansion in tolerant patients, suggesting antigen drive. For some patients, primers changed over time, blocking nucleotide-level comparison.

In the case of this clone: The target antigen is unknown. The CDR3 end lies 3 residues beyond the end of the read and is filled in from the germline J gene.

Sequencing used immunoSEQ multiplex PCR; TCRdb keeps in-frame clones, though not all of them. The repertoire table contains roughly 15,000 clones. The CDR3 runs 13 residues. The germline V gene encodes CDR1 MNHNS and CDR2 SASEGT. V was cut by 0 bases and J by 8 bases, with 8 bases left in between. The nonmyeloablative bone marrow transplants came from related graft donors, with transient mixed chimerism. Thawed PBMCs were FACS-sorted into unstimulated CD4+CD25+CD127- regulatory T cells, CD4+CD25- non-regulatory cells, CD4 and CD8 cells. The J gene is TRBJ2-1, the V gene TRBV6-1; no clear D gene. The input for sequencing was CD4+ T cells from blood (PBMCs), taken 12 months after the transplant. This TCR came from a human patient who received a combined kidney and bone marrow transplant. Some T cells may be supplied by the graft donor. Partial CDR3 DNA: TGTGCCAGCAGTGAAGCGAACCAGTATGAG. Protein product: CASSEANQYE. In full, the CDR3 reads CASSEANQYEQFF.